This T cell receptor (beta chain) was observed in a study of cytomegalovirus exposure and HLA in healthy donors. Vbeta (60) and Jbeta (13) primers were used in the PCR. The assay was immunoSEQ multiplex PCR, and TCRdb's table has in-frame clones only and misses some. In total, the table holds 170,000 or so clones. With regard to this clone: The antigen is undetermined.

General study results and limits: A few CMV-associated chains were confirmed in vitro to be specific for CMV antigens.

Trimming removed 2 bases from V and 3 bases from J; junction bases left unmatched: 8. Germline loops: CDR1 SGDLS, CDR2 YYNGEE. CDR3 length: 17 amino acids. The rearrangement uses TRBV9 and TRBJ2-3; 11 nucleotides agree with TRBD2. Sequencing was carried out using PBMCs. The clonotype originates from a man aged 30 to 45 in good health and CMV-seronegative. The CDR3 region is CASSVVGTSGDTDTQYF. The CDR3 DNA sequence: TGTGCCAGCAGCGTGGTCGGGACTAGCGGTGATACAGATACGCAGTATTTT.